Each of the 5 T cell receptor beta chains below was sequenced from the same sample in a study of technical replicates of blood from four donors. The method was immunoSEQ multiplex PCR; TCRdb's version includes in-frame clones alone and lacks a portion of them. The table records about 67,000 clones, 95% to 98% of them present only once. Sequencing input: T cells isolated from PBMCs. The receptor set was obtained from a human donor in good health.

The V call is TRBV15, the J call TRBJ1-1; D remains ambiguous. Between the trimmed V and J ends, which lost 3 bases and 3 bases, there was a span of 8 bases. This CDR3 comprises 13 residues. Germline CDR1 reads LNHNV; CDR2 reads YYDKDF (reference sequence). The CDR3 bases are TGTGCCACCAGCAGGTATTTTTACACTGAAGCTTTCTTT. This translates into CATSRYFYTEAFF.

This chain joins TRBV7-3 and TRBJ2-2; 7 positions match TRBD2. Trimming cost V 5 bases and J 7 bases; bases outside gene matches: 13. CDR1 and CDR2 (germline): SGHTA, FQGTGA. The CDR3 extends over 16 amino acids. The CDR3 sequence is CASSPQSGGGVGELFF. The CDR3 DNA reads as TGTGCCAGCAGCCCTCAGTCGGGAGGAGGAGTCGGGGAGCTGTTTTTT.

The V and J genes are TRBV5-1 and TRBJ2-7; 9 bases match TRBD2. J lost 0 bases, V lost 1 base, and 11 bases had no gene match. The CDR3 consists of 18 residues. Per germline, CDR1 SGHRS and CDR2 YFSETQ. CDR3 DNA: TGCGCCAGCAGCTTGCAGACTAGCGGAGTGCCCCACTCCTACGAGCAGTACTTC. This gives the protein CASSLQTSGVPHSYEQYF.

This clone has only one observation. The chain links TRBV4-1 to TRBJ1-1; TRBD1 matches 9 bases. Germline lookup yields CDR1 MGHRA and CDR2 YSYEKL. CDR3 length: 13 amino acids. The V gene end was trimmed by 5 bases and the J gene end by 12 bases; junction bases not matched to a gene: 10. This CDR3 reads CASSVNRDRETFF. The CDR3 DNA follows: TGCGCCAGCAGCGTAAACCGGGACAGGGAGACTTTCTTT.

The chain uses TRBV5-6 and TRBJ2-1; 8 positions match TRBD1. CDR1 and CDR2 from the germline V gene are SGHDT and YYEEEE. The CDR3 is made up of 12 amino acids. Trimming removed 4 bases from V and 9 bases from J; junction bases left unmatched: 3. CDR3 DNA: TGTGCCAGCAGCCGGACAGGGATTGAGCAGTTCTTC. Amino acid sequence: CASSRTGIEQFF.